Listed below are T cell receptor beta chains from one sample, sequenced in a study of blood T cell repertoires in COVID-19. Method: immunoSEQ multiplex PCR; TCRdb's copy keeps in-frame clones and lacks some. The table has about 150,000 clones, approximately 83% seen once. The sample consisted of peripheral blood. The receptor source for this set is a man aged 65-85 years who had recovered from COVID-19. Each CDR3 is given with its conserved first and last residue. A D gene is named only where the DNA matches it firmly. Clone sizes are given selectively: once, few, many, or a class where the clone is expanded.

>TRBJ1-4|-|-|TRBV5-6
CASSAPTTARREKLFF
TGTGCCAGCAGCGCCCCGACAACCGCTCGGAGGGAAAAACTGTTTTTT
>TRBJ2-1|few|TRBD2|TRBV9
CASSPSTSGKYNEQFF
TGTGCCAGCAGCCCCTCGACTAGCGGGAAATACAATGAGCAGTTCTTC
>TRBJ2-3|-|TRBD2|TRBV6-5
CASSYSGLAGSDTQYF
TGTGCCAGCAGTTACTCAGGACTAGCGGGTTCAGATACGCAGTATTTT
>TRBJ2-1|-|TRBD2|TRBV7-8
CASSLAGTSGIGEQFF
TGTGCCAGCAGCTTGGCCGGGACTAGCGGGATTGGGGAGCAGTTCTTC
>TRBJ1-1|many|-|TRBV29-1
CSVEGGSEAFF
TGCAGCGTTGAAGGGGGCAGTGAAGCTTTCTTT
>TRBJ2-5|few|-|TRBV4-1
CASSQDGARPPGETQYF
TGCGCCAGCAGCCAAGATGGGGCTAGGCCCCCTGGAGAGACCCAGTACTTC
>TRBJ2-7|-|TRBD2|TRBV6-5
CATGNSGDTYEQYF
TGTGCCACCGGAAATAGCGGGGACACCTACGAGCAGTACTTC
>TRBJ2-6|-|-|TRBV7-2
CASSLDAVPSGANVLTF
TGTGCCAGCAGCTTAGATGCAGTTCCCTCTGGGGCCAACGTCCTGACTTTC
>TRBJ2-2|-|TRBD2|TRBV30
CAWSSGRVLTGELFF
TGTGCCTGGAGTAGCGGGAGGGTTTTAACCGGGGAGCTGTTTTTT
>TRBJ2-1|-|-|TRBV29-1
CSVDNTGNEQFF
TGCAGCGTTGATAATACGGGCAATGAGCAGTTCTTC
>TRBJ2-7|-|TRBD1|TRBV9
CASSLGQGAYEQYF
TGTGCCAGCAGCTTGGGACAGGGGGCCTACGAGCAGTACTTC
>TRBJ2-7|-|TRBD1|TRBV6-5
CASSSGQETYEQYF
TGTGCCAGCAGTTCGGGACAGGAAACCTACGAGCAGTACTTC
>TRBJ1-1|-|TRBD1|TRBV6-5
CASRPRQGAGTEAFF
TGTGCCAGCAGGCCTCGACAGGGGGCGGGCACTGAAGCTTTCTTT
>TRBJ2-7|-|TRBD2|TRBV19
CASSISASGNYEQYF
TGTGCCAGTAGTATTTCGGCTAGCGGGAACTACGAGCAGTACTTC
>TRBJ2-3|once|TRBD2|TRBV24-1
CATSGQTSGRADTQYF
TGTGCCACCAGTGGTCAGACTAGCGGGAGGGCAGATACGCAGTATTTT
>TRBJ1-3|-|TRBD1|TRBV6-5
CASSLQGARNTIYF
TGTGCCAGCAGTCTACAGGGGGCTCGTAACACCATATATTTT
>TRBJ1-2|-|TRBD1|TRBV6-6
CASSPGNRDRVFYGYTF
TGTGCCAGCAGTCCCGGAAACCGGGACAGGGTATTCTATGGCTACACCTTC
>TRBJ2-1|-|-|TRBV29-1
CSVGTGGYNEQFF
TGCAGCGTTGGAACCGGGGGCTACAATGAGCAGTTCTTC
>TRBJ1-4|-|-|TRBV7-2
CASSLAPYEKLFF
TGTGCCAGCAGCTTAGCCCCTTATGAAAAACTGTTTTTT
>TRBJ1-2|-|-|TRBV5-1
CASSMDGATGGYTF
TGCGCCAGCAGCATGGACGGTGCGACGGGTGGCTACACCTTC
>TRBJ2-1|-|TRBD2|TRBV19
CASTGTSGTYNEQFF
TGTGCCAGTACCGGGACTAGCGGCACCTACAATGAGCAGTTCTTC
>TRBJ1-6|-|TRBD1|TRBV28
CASSSSGDRGYSPLHF
TGTGCCAGCAGTTCATCGGGCGACAGGGGCTATTCACCCCTCCACTTT
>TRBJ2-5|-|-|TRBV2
CASSEGLGAQETQYF
TGTGCCAGCAGTGAAGGTCTGGGAGCTCAAGAGACCCAGTACTTC
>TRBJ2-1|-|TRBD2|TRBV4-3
CASSQDTSGRANNEQFF
TGCGCCAGCAGCCAAGATACTAGCGGGAGGGCCAACAATGAGCAGTTCTTC
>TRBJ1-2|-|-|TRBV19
CASRSPGLYGYTF
TGTGCCAGTAGGTCCCCAGGGCTCTATGGCTACACCTTC
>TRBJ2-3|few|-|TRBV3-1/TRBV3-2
CASSQGPLGTDTQYF
TGTGCCAGCAGCCAAGGGCCCCTAGGCACAGATACGCAGTATTTT
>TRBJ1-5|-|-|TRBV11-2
CASSLAQGSQHF
TGTGCCAGCAGCTTAGCACAGGGATCCCAGCATTTT
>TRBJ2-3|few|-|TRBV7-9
CASSPGTATDTQYF
TGTGCCAGCAGCCCCGGGACTGCCACAGATACGCAGTATTTT
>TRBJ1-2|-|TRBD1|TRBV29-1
CSVEAEGQPYGYTF
TGCAGCGTTGAAGCGGAGGGACAGCCTTATGGCTACACCTTC
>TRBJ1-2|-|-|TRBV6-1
CASSEHTGYYGYTF
TGTGCCAGCAGTGAACACACAGGGTACTATGGCTACACCTTC
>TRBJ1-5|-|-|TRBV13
CASSWTARGNQPQHF
TGTGCCAGCAGCTGGACAGCAAGAGGGAATCAGCCCCAGCATTTT
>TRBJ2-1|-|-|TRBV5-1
CASSRQGARGYNEQFF
TGCGCCAGCAGCCGCCAAGGGGCTAGGGGTTACAATGAGCAGTTCTTC
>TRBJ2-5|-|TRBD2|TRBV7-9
CASSQAGVVETQYF
TGTGCCAGCAGCCAAGCGGGAGTAGTGGAGACCCAGTACTTC